One and the same sample provided the 20 T cell receptor beta chains below, sequenced in a study of OX40 agonist ivuxolimab in advanced cancers. This table comes from immunoSEQ multiplex PCR, and its TCRdb copy is limited to in-frame clones, with some not included. The data contain about 35,000 clones, 84% of them singletons. The source was CD4+ or CD8+ T cells sorted from blood, collected in a trial of the OX40 agonist ivuxolimab. The origin of the receptors is an adult with an advanced solid tumor such as melanoma, head and neck, liver or kidney cancer.

The chain recombines TRBV6-5 with TRBJ1-6; D perhaps matches TRBD1 (5 bases). Trimming stripped 2 bases from V and 10 bases from J, with 12 bases between. CDR3 size: 14 residues. Per germline, CDR1 MNHEY and CDR2 SVGAGI. CDR3: CASSYAGHRSPLHF. The CDR3 nucleotides are TGTGCCAGCAGTTACGCAGGGCACCGCTCACCCCTCCACTTT.

The chain recombines TRBV28 with TRBJ2-3; 8 nucleotides agree with TRBD2. The V segment lost 5 bases and the J segment 1 base; nucleotides outside the gene matches: 11. The germline V gene encodes CDR1 MDHEN and CDR2 SYDVKM. The CDR3 runs to 17 residues. The CDR3 spells CASSPRLARGRTDTQYF. CDR3 bases: TGTGCCAGCAGTCCCAGACTAGCGAGAGGACGCACAGATACGCAGTATTTT. The variable domain in full, completed from reference TRBV28 and TRBJ2-3, reads DVKVTQSSRYLVKRTGEKVFLECVQDMDHENMFWYRQDPGLGLRLIYFSYDVKMKEKGDIPEGYSVSREKKERFSLILESASTNQTSMYLCASSPRLARGRTDTQYFGPGTRLTVL.

This clone was observed once. The CDR3 loop reads CASRNQGNYGYTF. The CDR3 coding sequence is TGTGCCAGCAGAAACCAGGGTAACTATGGCTACACCTTC. The chain joins TRBV6-5 to TRBJ1-2, with D maybe TRBD1 (5 bases). The CDR3 has 13 residues. Germline CDR1 reads MNHEY; CDR2 reads SVGAGI. Trimming took 6 bases from V and 1 from J, leaving 9 bases between them.

The rearrangement uses TRBV29-1 and TRBJ2-3, with D perhaps given as TRBD1 or TRBD2 (5 bases each). The CDR3 is made up of 14 amino acids. CDR1 is SQVTM and CDR2 is ANQGSEA in the germline V gene. CDR3 region: CTFSRGARSDTQYF. The CDR3 DNA reads TGCACCTTTTCAAGAGGGGCTAGGTCAGATACGCAGTATTTT.

The V call is TRBV6-6, the J call TRBJ1-5; the D is unclear. The germline CDR1 and CDR2 sequences are MNHNY and SVGAGI (reference sequence). The ends were cut back, 0 bases at V and 4 bases at J, with 4 bases in the middle. The length of the CDR3 is 13 residues. For the CDR3, the DNA is TGTGCCAGCAGTTACTCTCAGAATCAGCCCCAGCATTTT. It yields the protein CASSYSQNQPQHF.

The chain joins TRBV20-1 to TRBJ2-5; D gene unclear. The germline V gene has CDR1 DFQATT and CDR2 SNEGSKA (reference sequence). The CDR3 covers 10 residues. Trimming left V 4 bases short and J 4 bases short, with 4 bases between. CDR3 coding DNA: TGCAGTGCTATCGGAGAGACCCAGTACTTC. This translates into CSAIGETQYF.

J is TRBJ1-5 and V is TRBV30; maybe TRBD1 (5 bases). There are 12 residues in the CDR3. The ends were cut back, 2 bases at V and 9 bases at J, with 11 bases in the middle. CDR1 is GTSNPN and CDR2 is SVGIG in the germline V gene (reference sequence). CDR3 amino acids: CAWSTGVAPQHF. As DNA, the CDR3 is TGTGCCTGGAGTACGGGGGTGGCGCCCCAGCATTTT. Looking up the rest from reference TRBV30 and TRBJ1-5 gives the full variable domain: SQTIHQWPATLVQPVGSPLSLECTVEGTSNPNLYWYRQAAGRGLQLLFYSVGIGQISSEVPQNLSASRPQDRQFILSSKKLLLSDSGFYLCAWSTGVAPQHFGDGTRLSIL.

This chain joins TRBV9 and TRBJ1-2, with D perhaps matching TRBD1 (5 bases). This CDR3 region has 16 residues. Germline CDR1 and CDR2: SGDLS and YYNGEE. V shed 0 bases and J shed 4 bases, with 16 bases lying between them. CDR3 loop: CASSVEAGAGSYGYTF. In nucleotides, the CDR3 is TGTGCCAGCAGCGTAGAGGCCGGGGCAGGGAGCTATGGCTACACCTTC.

The gene calls are TRBV28 and TRBJ2-5; maybe TRBD1 (7 bases). Germline lookup yields CDR1 MDHEN and CDR2 SYDVKM. Trimming shortened V by 8 bases and J by 4 bases, and 14 bases separated the two germline ends. This CDR3 comprises 13 residues. DNA for the CDR3: TGTGCCAGCTTCAGGGGGGACCGAGAGACCCAGTACTTC. Protein sequence: CASFRGDRETQYF.

Notes on this clone: Other DNA sequences from this sample encode an identical CDR3 as well. The chain has TRBV11-2 and TRBJ2-7, with TRBD1 matching over 8 bases. Germline-derived CDR1 and CDR2 are SGHAT and FQNNGV. Trimming cost V 3 bases and J 2 bases; bases outside gene matches: 15. The CDR3 sequence is 18 residues long. The CDR3 DNA is TGTGCCAGCAGCTTCGGCAGGGGGCTCAATAAAGTGACCTACGAGCAGTACTTC. As protein: CASSFGRGLNKVTYEQYF.

The CDR3 loop reads CASSQVTYHEQYF. The DNA of the CDR3 is TGCGCCAGCAGCCAAGTCACCTACCACGAGCAGTACTTC. The chain joins TRBV4-1 to TRBJ2-7; D not resolved. The length of the CDR3 is 13 residues. The V and J ends lost 1 base and 5 bases respectively, with 9 bases between them. Per germline, CDR1 MGHRA and CDR2 YSYEKL.

The chain links TRBV11-2 to TRBJ2-1; possible D gene TRBD2, 5 bases. The CDR3 spans 15 residues. The V end lost 1 base, the J end lost 8 bases, and 15 bases lay between the germline ends. The germline CDR1 and CDR2 sequences are SGHAT and FQNNGV. CDR3 DNA: TGTGCCAGCAGCTTAGGAGGGAGCAGGATACATGAGCAGTTCTTC. This encodes CASSLGGSRIHEQFF.

This clone was counted once. This chain links TRBV18 with TRBJ2-5; a possible D gene is TRBD2 (6 bases). The assigned J gene may be wrong: the sequence end matches TRBJ2-7 better. The CDR3 contains 13 residues. Germline CDR1 is KGHSH and CDR2 is LQKENI. CDR3 loop: CASSPLGSYEQYF. The CDR3 nucleotides are TGTGCCAGCTCACCACTCGGGAGTTACGAGCAGTACTTC.

DNA of the CDR3: TGTGCCAGCAGCCCGAGGAGGGCCACTGAGCAGTTCTTC. Protein sequence: CASSPRRATEQFF. The chain employs TRBV13 and TRBJ2-1; a weak D match, TRBD2 (6 bases). The V end was cut by 5 bases, the J end by 9 bases, with 14 bases between. The CDR3 loop spans 13 amino acids. Germline CDR1 PRHDT, CDR2 FYEKMQ (reference sequence).

The rearrangement joins TRBV6-1 to TRBJ1-2, with D maybe TRBD1 (5 bases). The CDR3 consists of 15 residues. V was pared by 6 bases and J by 4 bases, with 18 bases between. Germline V gene data show CDR1 as MNHNS and CDR2 as SASEGT. CDR3 residues: CASSDAGLGRYGYTF. CDR3 DNA sequence: TGTGCCAGCAGCGACGCAGGGTTGGGGCGCTATGGCTACACCTTC.

In this sample, this clone turned up a few times. The chain carries TRBV7-2 and TRBJ2-1; D not certain. Germline values: CDR1 SGHTA, CDR2 FQGNSA. This CDR3 contains 12 residues. Trimming took off 5 bases at V and 4 bases at J, with 6 bases between the two ends. CDR3 nucleotide sequence: TGTGCCAGCAGCCCTGCTTACAATGAGCAGTTCTTC. Protein product: CASSPAYNEQFF.

The chain is built from TRBV28 and TRBJ1-1; D is ambiguous. The CDR3 sequence is 13 residues long. Trimming shortened V by 5 bases and J by 6 bases, and 13 bases separated the two germline ends. Germline V gene sequence: CDR1 MDHEN, CDR2 SYDVKM. This chain's CDR3 is CASSELVGPEAFF. The CDR3 DNA is TGTGCCAGCAGTGAGCTTGTAGGCCCTGAAGCTTTCTTT.

CDR3 region: CASSLGIQETQYF. In nucleotides, the CDR3 is TGTGCCAGCAGCCTGGGAATCCAAGAGACCCAGTACTTC. This sequence joins TRBV5-6 and TRBJ2-5; D gene uncertain. Germline assignment: CDR1 SGHDT and CDR2 YYEEEE. This CDR3 comprises 13 residues. With 4 bases removed from V and 1 base from J, the gap between germline ends came to 8 bases.

The gene calls are TRBV7-9 and TRBJ2-3; TRBD2 matches 7 bases. CDR1 and CDR2 from the germline V gene are SEHNR and FQNEAQ (reference sequence). Trimming took 8 bases from V and 0 from J; bases not matched to a gene: 8. The CDR3 length is 15 residues. The CDR3 bases are TGTGCCAGCGGAGGCGGGGGAACTAGCACAGATACGCAGTATTTT. Its translation: CASGGGGTSTDTQYF.

The chain joins TRBV29-1 to TRBJ2-5; D unresolved. Per germline, CDR1 SQVTM and CDR2 ANQGSEA. Trimming removed 7 bases at V and 1 base at J, with 7 bases between. The CDR3 runs 11 residues. Here the CDR3 DNA reads TGCAGCGCTGGGCCCCAAGAGACCCAGTACTTC. It is translated as CSAGPQETQYF. Full variable domain (remainder filled in from reference TRBV29-1 and TRBJ2-5): SAVISQKPSRDICQRGTSLTIQCQVDSQVTMMFWYRQQPGQSLTLIATANQGSEATYESGFVIDKFPISRPNLTFSTLTVSNMSPEDSSIYLCSAGPQETQYFGPGTRLLVL.